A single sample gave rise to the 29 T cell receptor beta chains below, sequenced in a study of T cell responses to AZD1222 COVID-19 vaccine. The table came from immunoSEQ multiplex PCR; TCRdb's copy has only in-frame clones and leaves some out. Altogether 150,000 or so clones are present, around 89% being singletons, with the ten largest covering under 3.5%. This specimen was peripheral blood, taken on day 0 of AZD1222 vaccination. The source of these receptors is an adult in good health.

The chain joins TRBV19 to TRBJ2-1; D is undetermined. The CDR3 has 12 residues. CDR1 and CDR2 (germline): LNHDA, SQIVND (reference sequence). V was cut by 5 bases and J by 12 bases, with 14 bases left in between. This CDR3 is CASSQDLIGQFF. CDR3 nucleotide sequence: TGTGCCAGTAGTCAGGACCTCATCGGGCAGTTCTTC.

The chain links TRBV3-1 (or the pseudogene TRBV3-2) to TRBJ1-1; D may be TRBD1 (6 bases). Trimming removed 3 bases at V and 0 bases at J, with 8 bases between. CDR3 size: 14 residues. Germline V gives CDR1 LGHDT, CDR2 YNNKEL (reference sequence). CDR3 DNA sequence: TGTGCCAGCAGCCACAGGGGTATGAACACTGAAGCTTTCTTT. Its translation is CASSHRGMNTEAFF.

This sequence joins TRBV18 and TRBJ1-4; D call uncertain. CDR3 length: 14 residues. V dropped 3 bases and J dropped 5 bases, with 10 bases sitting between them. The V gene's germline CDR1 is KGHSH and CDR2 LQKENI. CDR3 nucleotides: TGTGCCAGCTCACCTTTGGCAGTGAATGAAAAACTGTTTTTT. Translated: CASSPLAVNEKLFF.

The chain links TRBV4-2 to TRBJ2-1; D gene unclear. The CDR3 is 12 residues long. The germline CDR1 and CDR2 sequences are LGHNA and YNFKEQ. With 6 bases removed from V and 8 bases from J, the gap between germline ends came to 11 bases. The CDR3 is CASRWNRDEQFF. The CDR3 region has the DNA TGTGCCAGCAGGTGGAATAGGGATGAGCAGTTCTTC.

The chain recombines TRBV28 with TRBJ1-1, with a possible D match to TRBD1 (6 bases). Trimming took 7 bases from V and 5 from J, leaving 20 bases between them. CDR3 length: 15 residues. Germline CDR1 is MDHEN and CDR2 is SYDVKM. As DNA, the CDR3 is TGTGCCAGCATCCTTTTTAGGGGAGGGGGAACTGAAGCTTTCTTT. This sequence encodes CASILFRGGGTEAFF.

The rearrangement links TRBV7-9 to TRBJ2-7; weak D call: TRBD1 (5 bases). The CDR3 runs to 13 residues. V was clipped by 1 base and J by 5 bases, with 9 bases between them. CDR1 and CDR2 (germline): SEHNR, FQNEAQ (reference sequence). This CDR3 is CASSLGGWHEQYF. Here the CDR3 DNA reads TGTGCCAGCAGCTTAGGGGGCTGGCACGAGCAGTACTTC. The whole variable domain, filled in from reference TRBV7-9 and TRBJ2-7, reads DTGVSQNPRHKITKRGQNVTFRCDPISEHNRLYWYRQTLGQGPEFLTYFQNEAQLEKSRLLSDRFSAERPKGSFSTLEIQRTEQGDSAMYLCASSLGGWHEQYFGPGTRLTVT.

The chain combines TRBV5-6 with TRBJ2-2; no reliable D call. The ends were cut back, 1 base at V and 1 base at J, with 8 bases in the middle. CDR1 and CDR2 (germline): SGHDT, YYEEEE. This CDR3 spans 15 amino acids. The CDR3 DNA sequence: TGTGCCAGCAGCTTGTTGGTCAAGAACACCGGGGAGCTGTTTTTT. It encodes CASSLLVKNTGELFF.

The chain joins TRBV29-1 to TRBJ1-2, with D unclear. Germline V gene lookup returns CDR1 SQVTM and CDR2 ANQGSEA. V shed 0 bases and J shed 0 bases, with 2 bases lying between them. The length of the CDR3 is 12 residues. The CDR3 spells CSVEESNYGYTF. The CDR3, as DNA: TGCAGCGTTGAAGAATCTAACTATGGCTACACCTTC.

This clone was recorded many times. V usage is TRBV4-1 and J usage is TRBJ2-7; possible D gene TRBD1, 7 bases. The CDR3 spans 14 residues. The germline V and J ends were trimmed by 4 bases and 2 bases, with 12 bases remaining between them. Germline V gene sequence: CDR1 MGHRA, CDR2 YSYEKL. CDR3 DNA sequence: TGCGCCAGCAGCCCCGGCGGGACAGCCTACGAGCAGTACTTC. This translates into CASSPGGTAYEQYF.

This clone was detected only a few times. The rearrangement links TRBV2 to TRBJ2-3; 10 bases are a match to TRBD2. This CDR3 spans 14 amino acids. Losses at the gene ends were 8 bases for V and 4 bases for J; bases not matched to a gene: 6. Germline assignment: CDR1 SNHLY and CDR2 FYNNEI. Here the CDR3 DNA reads TGTGCCAGCGAAGCGGGAGGGCCACCAGATACGCAGTATTTT. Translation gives CASEAGGPPDTQYF.

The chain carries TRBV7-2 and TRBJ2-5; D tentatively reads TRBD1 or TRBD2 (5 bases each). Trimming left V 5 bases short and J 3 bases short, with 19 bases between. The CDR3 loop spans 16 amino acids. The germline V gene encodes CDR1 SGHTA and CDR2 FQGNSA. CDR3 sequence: CASSTLDTQREETQYF. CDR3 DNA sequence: TGTGCCAGCAGCACTCTGGACACCCAGAGGGAAGAGACCCAGTACTTC.

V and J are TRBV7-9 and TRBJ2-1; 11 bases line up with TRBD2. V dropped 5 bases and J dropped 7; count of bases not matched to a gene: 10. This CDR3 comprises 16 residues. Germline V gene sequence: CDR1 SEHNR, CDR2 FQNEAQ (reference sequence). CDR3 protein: CASSPPTSGSWNEQFF. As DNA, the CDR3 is TGTGCCAGCAGCCCGCCAACTAGCGGGAGTTGGAATGAGCAGTTCTTC.

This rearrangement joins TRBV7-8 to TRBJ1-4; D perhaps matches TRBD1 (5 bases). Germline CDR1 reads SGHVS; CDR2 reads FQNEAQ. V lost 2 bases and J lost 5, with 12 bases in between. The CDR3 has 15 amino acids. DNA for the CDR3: TGTGCCAGCAGCTTAAACGAGGGGAGGAATGAAAAACTGTTTTTT. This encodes CASSLNEGRNEKLFF.

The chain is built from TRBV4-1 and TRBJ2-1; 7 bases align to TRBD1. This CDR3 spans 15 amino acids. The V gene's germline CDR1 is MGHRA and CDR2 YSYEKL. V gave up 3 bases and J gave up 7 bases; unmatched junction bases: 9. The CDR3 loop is CASSQLRQGTNEQFF. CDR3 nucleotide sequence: TGCGCCAGCAGCCAGCTAAGACAGGGTACGAATGAGCAGTTCTTC.

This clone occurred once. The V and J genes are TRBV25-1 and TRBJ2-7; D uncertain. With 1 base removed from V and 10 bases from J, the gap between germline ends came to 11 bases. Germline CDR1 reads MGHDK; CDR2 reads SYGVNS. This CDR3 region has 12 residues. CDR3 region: CASSEFGDPQYF. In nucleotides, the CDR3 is TGTGCCAGCAGTGAATTCGGCGACCCCCAGTACTTC.

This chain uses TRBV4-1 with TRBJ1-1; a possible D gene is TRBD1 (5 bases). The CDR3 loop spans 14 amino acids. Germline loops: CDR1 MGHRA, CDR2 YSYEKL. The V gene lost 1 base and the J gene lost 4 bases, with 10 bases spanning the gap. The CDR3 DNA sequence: TGCGCCAGCAGCCAAGTTCGCGGGGGCACTGAAGCTTTCTTT. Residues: CASSQVRGGTEAFF.

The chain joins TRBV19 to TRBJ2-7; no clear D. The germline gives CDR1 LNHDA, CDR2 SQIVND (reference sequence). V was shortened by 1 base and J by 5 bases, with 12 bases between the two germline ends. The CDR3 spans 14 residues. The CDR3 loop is CASSIGVGIDEQYF. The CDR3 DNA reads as TGTGCCAGTAGTATAGGAGTGGGGATCGACGAGCAGTACTTC. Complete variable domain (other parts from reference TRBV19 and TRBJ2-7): DGGITQSPKYLFRKEGQNVTLSCEQNLNHDAMYWYRQDPGQGLRLIYYSQIVNDFQKGDIAEGYSVSREKKESFPLTVTSAQKNPTAFYLCASSIGVGIDEQYFGPGTRLTVT.

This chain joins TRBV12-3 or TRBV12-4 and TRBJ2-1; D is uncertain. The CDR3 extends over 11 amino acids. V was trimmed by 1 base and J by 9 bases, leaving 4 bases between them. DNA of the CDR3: TGTGCCAGCAGTTTAGGGGTTGAGCAGTTCTTC. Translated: CASSLGVEQFF.

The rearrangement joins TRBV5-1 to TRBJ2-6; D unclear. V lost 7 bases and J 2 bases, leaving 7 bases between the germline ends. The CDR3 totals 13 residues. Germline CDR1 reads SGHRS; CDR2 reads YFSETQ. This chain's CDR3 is CASCLTGANVLTF. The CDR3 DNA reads TGCGCCAGCTGCCTAACTGGGGCCAACGTCCTGACTTTC.

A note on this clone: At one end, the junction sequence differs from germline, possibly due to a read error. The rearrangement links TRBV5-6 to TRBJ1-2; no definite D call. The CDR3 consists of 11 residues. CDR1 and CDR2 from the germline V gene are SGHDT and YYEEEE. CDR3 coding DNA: TGTACCAGCAGCTTAGGAGGTGGCTACACCTTC. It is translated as CTSSLGGGYTF.

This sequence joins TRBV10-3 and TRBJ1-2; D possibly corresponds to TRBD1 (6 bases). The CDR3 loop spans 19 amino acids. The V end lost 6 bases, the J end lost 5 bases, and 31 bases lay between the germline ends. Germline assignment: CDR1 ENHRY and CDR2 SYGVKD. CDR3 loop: CAIRLEQEGVIQGRYGYTF. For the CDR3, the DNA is TGTGCCATCAGGCTGGAACAGGAAGGGGTCATACAGGGACGGTATGGCTACACCTTC.

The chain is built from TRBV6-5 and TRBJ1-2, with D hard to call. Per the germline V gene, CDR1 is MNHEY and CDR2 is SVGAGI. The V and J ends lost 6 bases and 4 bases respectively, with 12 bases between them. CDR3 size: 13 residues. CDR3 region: CASRSDKVYGYTF. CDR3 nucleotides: TGTGCCAGCAGATCTGACAAGGTCTATGGCTACACCTTC.

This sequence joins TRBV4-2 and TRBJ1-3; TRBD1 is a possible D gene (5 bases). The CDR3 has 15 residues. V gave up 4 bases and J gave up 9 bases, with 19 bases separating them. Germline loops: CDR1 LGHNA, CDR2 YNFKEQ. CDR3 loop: CASSPSRRGEGTIYF. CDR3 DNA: TGTGCCAGCAGCCCCAGCAGGCGGGGGGAGGGCACCATATATTTT.

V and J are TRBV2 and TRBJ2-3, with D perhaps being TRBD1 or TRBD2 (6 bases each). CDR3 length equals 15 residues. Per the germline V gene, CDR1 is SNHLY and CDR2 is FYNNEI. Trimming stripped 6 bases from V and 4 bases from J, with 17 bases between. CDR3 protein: CASRRSGALPDTQYF. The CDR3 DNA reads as TGTGCCAGCAGACGCTCGGGGGCCCTGCCAGATACGCAGTATTTT.

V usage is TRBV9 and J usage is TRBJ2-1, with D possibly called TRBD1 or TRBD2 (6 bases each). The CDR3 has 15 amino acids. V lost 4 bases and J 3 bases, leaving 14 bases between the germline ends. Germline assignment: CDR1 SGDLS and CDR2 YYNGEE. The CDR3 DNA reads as TGTGCCAGCAGCCCGGGGGCTAGCTACTACAATGAGCAGTTCTTC. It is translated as CASSPGASYYNEQFF.

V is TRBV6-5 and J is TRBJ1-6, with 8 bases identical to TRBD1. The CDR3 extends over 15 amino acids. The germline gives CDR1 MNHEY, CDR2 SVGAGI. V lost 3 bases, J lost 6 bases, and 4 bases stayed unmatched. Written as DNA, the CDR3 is TGTGCCAGCAGTTATCCGGGACAGGTTAATTCACCCCTCCACTTT. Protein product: CASSYPGQVNSPLHF.

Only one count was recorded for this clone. CDR3 bases: TGTGCCAGCAGTTACTCGAGTCAGGGAGGCGCTTTCTTT. Protein sequence: CASSYSSQGGAFF. V is TRBV6-5 and J is TRBJ1-1; possible D gene TRBD1, 5 bases. This CDR3 spans 13 amino acids. V was shortened by 0 bases and J by 11 bases, with 13 bases between the two germline ends. Germline V gives CDR1 MNHEY, CDR2 SVGAGI.

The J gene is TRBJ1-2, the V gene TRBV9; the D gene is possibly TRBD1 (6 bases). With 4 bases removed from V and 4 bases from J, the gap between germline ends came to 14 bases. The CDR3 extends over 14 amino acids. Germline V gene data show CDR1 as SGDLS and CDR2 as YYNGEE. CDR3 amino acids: CASSPSTGRYGYTF. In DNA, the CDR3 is TGTGCCAGCAGCCCCTCGACAGGCCGCTATGGCTACACCTTC.

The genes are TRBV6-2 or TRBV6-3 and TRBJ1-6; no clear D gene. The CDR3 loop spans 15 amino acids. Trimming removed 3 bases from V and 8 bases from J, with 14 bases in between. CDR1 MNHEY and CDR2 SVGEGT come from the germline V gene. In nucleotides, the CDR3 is TGTGCCAGCAGTTATCGTTTGAGGATTCATTCACCCCTCCACTTT. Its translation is CASSYRLRIHSPLHF.